A single T cell receptor (beta chain) is shown here with its context. This entry comes from a study of blood T cell repertoires in COVID-19. TCRdb's copy holds only in-frame clones and misses some; the assay was immunoSEQ multiplex PCR. This repertoire shows 270,000 or so clones, around nine tenths found once; its top ten account for 11%. CDR3 size: 14 residues. Trimming left V 4 bases short and J 3 bases short, with 13 bases between. Germline V gene lookup returns CDR1 LGHDT and CDR2 YNNKEL (reference sequence). The sample was peripheral blood. The TCR originated in a woman younger than 45 with COVID-19, enrolled during active disease. The V gene is TRBV3-1 (or the pseudogene TRBV3-2), the J gene TRBJ2-7; TRBD2 is a possible D gene (5 bases). The CDR3 DNA sequence: TGTGCCAGCAGCCCGGGGAGTTGGGGCTACGAGCAGTACTTC. Its translation is CASSPGSWGYEQYF.